This note documents a single TCR beta chain sequence. This entry is derived from a study of blood T cell repertoires in COVID-19. Study summary: Collection of acute and convalescent COVID-19 samples took place in the United States, Italy and Spain. In each case, the material was cDNA or gDNA derived from T cells, B-cell-depleted T cells, or PBMCs.

The CDR3 spans 14 residues. The trim removed 6 bases at V and 7 bases at J, leaving 10 bases unmatched. The germline V gene encodes CDR1 SNHLY and CDR2 FYNNEI. Categorization into cohorts depended on clinical history that participants reported. Per the original methods: Amplified reference gene primers provided the basis for estimating nucleated cell counts. TCRdb's table, derived via immunoSEQ multiplex PCR, lists solely in-frame clones and lacks some. V and J calls plus clone size are reproduced from that table; the DNA served to infer D and trimming. The sample yields 470,000 or so clones, 70% to 90% seen once.

Sequenced input: PBMCs or T cells enriched from blood (not recorded which). The gene calls are TRBV2 and TRBJ1-2, with 8 bases aligning to TRBD1. This TCR was sampled from a woman aged 18 to 35 with acute COVID-19. In nucleotides, the CDR3 is TGTGCCAGCAGGGGGAGATGGACAGGGTTTGGCTACACCTTC. Encoded protein: CASRGRWTGFGYTF.